This is a list of T cell receptor beta chains from one sample in a study of T cell responses to AZD1222 COVID-19 vaccine. TCRdb keeps only in-frame clones here, not all; method: immunoSEQ multiplex PCR. The table lists 100,000 to 120,000 clones, approximately 92% of them singletons. Sequencing used peripheral blood, obtained 28 days after the second AZD1222 dose. The receptors stem from an adult who received the AZD1222 COVID-19 vaccine. The CDR3 runs from the conserved cysteine through the conserved F or W. Fields, in order: CDR3 length, V gene, D gene, clone size, J gene, CDR3 DNA, CDR3 protein. A D gene is named only where the DNA matches it firmly. Size is omitted from some rows. Given values are once, few, many or a class for expanded clones.

CDR3 length: 13; V gene: TRBV10-3; D gene: -; clone size: once; J gene: TRBJ1-6; CDR3 DNA: TGTGCCATCAGTGAGTTTGTGGGTTCACCCCTCCACTTT; CDR3 protein: CAISEFVGSPLHF
CDR3 length: 14; V gene: TRBV18; D gene: TRBD2; clone size: -; J gene: TRBJ2-1; CDR3 DNA: TGTGCCAGCTCAGCCAACATGGCGGGGGATGAGCAGTTCTTC; CDR3 protein: CASSANMAGDEQFF
CDR3 length: 15; V gene: TRBV19; D gene: TRBD1; clone size: once; J gene: TRBJ1-2; CDR3 DNA: TGTGCCAGTGGGGCTAGACAGGGAAGGAACTATGGCTACACCTTC; CDR3 protein: CASGARQGRNYGYTF
CDR3 length: 16; V gene: TRBV4-1; D gene: TRBD1; clone size: -; J gene: TRBJ1-3; CDR3 DNA: TGCGCCAGCAGCCTTAACAGGGGGATTTCTGGAAACACCATATATTTT; CDR3 protein: CASSLNRGISGNTIYF
CDR3 length: 15; V gene: TRBV5-6; D gene: TRBD1; clone size: -; J gene: TRBJ2-7; CDR3 DNA: TGTGCCAGCAGCAGAAAGGACAGGAGCTCCTACGAGCAGTACTTC; CDR3 protein: CASSRKDRSSYEQYF
CDR3 length: 13; V gene: TRBV7-9; D gene: TRBD1; clone size: -; J gene: TRBJ2-4; CDR3 DNA: TGTGCCAGCAGCTTTCCCAGGGGGTCCATTCAGTACTTC; CDR3 protein: CASSFPRGSIQYF
CDR3 length: 15; V gene: TRBV5-4; D gene: -; clone size: once; J gene: TRBJ1-3; CDR3 DNA: TGTGCCAGCAGCAAAGGAAGGGACTCTGGAAACACCATATATTTT; CDR3 protein: CASSKGRDSGNTIYF
CDR3 length: 14; V gene: TRBV11-2; D gene: TRBD1; clone size: -; J gene: TRBJ1-2; CDR3 DNA: TGTGCCAGCAGCTCCACGACAGGGCGCTATGGCTACACCTTC; CDR3 protein: CASSSTTGRYGYTF
CDR3 length: 13; V gene: TRBV11-2; D gene: -; clone size: -; J gene: TRBJ2-7; CDR3 DNA: TGTGCCAGCAGCCTAGGTCAGAGCTACGAGCAGTACTTC; CDR3 protein: CASSLGQSYEQYF
CDR3 length: 14; V gene: TRBV28; D gene: TRBD1; clone size: -; J gene: TRBJ2-7; CDR3 DNA: TGTGCCAGCAGTTCCGGGACAGGGATATACGAGCAGTACTTC; CDR3 protein: CASSSGTGIYEQYF
CDR3 length: 14; V gene: TRBV29-1; D gene: TRBD1; clone size: -; J gene: TRBJ2-7; CDR3 DNA: TGCAGCGTTGTCGGGACAGGGACCCCCTACGAGCAGTACTTC; CDR3 protein: CSVVGTGTPYEQYF
CDR3 length: 17; V gene: TRBV7-9; D gene: -; clone size: -; J gene: TRBJ2-3; CDR3 DNA: TGTGCCAGCAGCTTAGTGGGGTCAGTAACTAGCACAGATACGCAGTATTTT; CDR3 protein: CASSLVGSVTSTDTQYF
CDR3 length: 14; V gene: TRBV28; D gene: -; clone size: -; J gene: TRBJ1-1; CDR3 DNA: TGTGCCAGCACTCAGGGACAATTGAACACTGAAGCTTTCTTT; CDR3 protein: CASTQGQLNTEAFF
CDR3 length: 10; V gene: TRBV29-1; D gene: -; clone size: once; J gene: TRBJ2-5; CDR3 DNA: TGCAGCGTTCGGGAAGAGACCCAGTACTTC; CDR3 protein: CSVREETQYF
CDR3 length: 14; V gene: TRBV5-1; D gene: TRBD1; clone size: -; J gene: TRBJ2-3; CDR3 DNA: TGCGCCAGCAGTCCGGGGACAGACACAGATACGCAGTATTTT; CDR3 protein: CASSPGTDTDTQYF
CDR3 length: 13; V gene: TRBV30; D gene: TRBD2; clone size: -; J gene: TRBJ2-2; CDR3 DNA: TGTGTCGCGGGGGGAGATAACACCGGGGAGCTGTTTTTT; CDR3 protein: CVAGGDNTGELFF
CDR3 length: 15; V gene: TRBV7-2; D gene: -; clone size: -; J gene: TRBJ1-2; CDR3 DNA: -; CDR3 protein: CASSLVSGQAYGYTF
CDR3 length: 14; V gene: TRBV6-6; D gene: TRBD1; clone size: -; J gene: TRBJ1-2; CDR3 DNA: TGTGCCAGCAGTCGATCGTCCCAGGGGGAGGGCTACACCTTC; CDR3 protein: CASSRSSQGEGYTF
CDR3 length: 15; V gene: TRBV9; D gene: -; clone size: -; J gene: TRBJ2-2; CDR3 DNA: TGTGCCAGCAGCGTAGACGCAGGCTCCACCGGGGAGCTGTTTTTT; CDR3 protein: CASSVDAGSTGELFF
CDR3 length: 12; V gene: TRBV5-4; D gene: -; clone size: -; J gene: TRBJ1-1; CDR3 DNA: TGTGCCAGCAGCTTTTCGTTCACTGAAGCTTTCTTT; CDR3 protein: CASSFSFTEAFF
CDR3 length: 11; V gene: TRBV7-2; D gene: -; clone size: once; J gene: TRBJ2-3; CDR3 DNA: TGTGCCAGCAGCCCGAGTCCCACGCAGTATTTT; CDR3 protein: CASSPSPTQYF
CDR3 length: 14; V gene: TRBV11-3; D gene: -; clone size: -; J gene: TRBJ1-1; CDR3 DNA: TGTGCCAGCAGCTCCGGGGGATGGGACACTGAAGCTTTCTTT; CDR3 protein: CASSSGGWDTEAFF
CDR3 length: 16; V gene: TRBV6-2/TRBV6-3; D gene: -; clone size: -; J gene: TRBJ2-7; CDR3 DNA: TGTGCCAGCAGTTACTGGGCGGGGTGGAGCTCCTACGAGCAGTACTTC; CDR3 protein: CASSYWAGWSSYEQYF
CDR3 length: 15; V gene: TRBV5-1; D gene: -; clone size: -; J gene: TRBJ2-5; CDR3 DNA: TGCGCCAGCAGCTTGTGGAGGGGGTATCAAGAGACCCAGTACTTC; CDR3 protein: CASSLWRGYQETQYF
CDR3 length: 13; V gene: TRBV9; D gene: -; clone size: -; J gene: TRBJ1-1; CDR3 DNA: TGTGCCAGCAGCGCCCGGATATTCGGTGAAGCTTTCTTT; CDR3 protein: CASSARIFGEAFF
CDR3 length: 14; V gene: TRBV5-1; D gene: -; clone size: once; J gene: TRBJ1-4; CDR3 DNA: TGCGCCAGCAGCTTACAGGGTGAGAATGAAAAACTGTTTTTT; CDR3 protein: CASSLQGENEKLFF
CDR3 length: 18; V gene: TRBV7-2; D gene: TRBD2; clone size: -; J gene: TRBJ2-1; CDR3 DNA: TGTGCCAGCAGCTTAGGGGCCCCGGGACTAGGGGGTTACAATGAGCAGTTCTTC; CDR3 protein: CASSLGAPGLGGYNEQFF
CDR3 length: 13; V gene: TRBV12-3/TRBV12-4; D gene: -; clone size: -; J gene: TRBJ1-6; CDR3 DNA: TGTGCCAGCAGTTTAGGGGTAAGTTCACCCCTCCACTTT; CDR3 protein: CASSLGVSSPLHF
CDR3 length: 12; V gene: TRBV5-1; D gene: -; clone size: -; J gene: TRBJ1-1; CDR3 DNA: TGCGCCAGCAGCAGAGGCGAGAGTGAAGCTTTCTTT; CDR3 protein: CASSRGESEAFF
CDR3 length: 17; V gene: TRBV5-4; D gene: TRBD1; clone size: once; J gene: TRBJ2-1; CDR3 DNA: TGTGCCAGCAGCTTGGGTTCATCCTACAGGGGATTCCGTGAGCAGTTCTTC; CDR3 protein: CASSLGSSYRGFREQFF
CDR3 length: 13; V gene: TRBV5-6; D gene: -; clone size: -; J gene: TRBJ1-1; CDR3 DNA: TGTGCCAGCAGCCCGGACAGTTGGACTGAAGCTTTCTTT; CDR3 protein: CASSPDSWTEAFF